The clone carrying this TCR beta chain was seen a single time. Its antigen is unidentified. This entry belongs to a study of siplizumab effects on memory and regulatory T cells. The V gene end was trimmed by 3 bases and the J gene end by 1 base; junction bases not matched to a gene: 2. The CDR3 length is 16 residues. Germline V lookup: CDR1 MGHRA, CDR2 YSYEKL. Clones were read by immunoSEQ multiplex PCR, and TCRdb kept only the in-frame ones, dropping some. The sample lists about 100,000 clones; less than 95% were seen once. Study-wide points: With siplizumab, mappable alloreactive CD4+ clones averaged roughly 65% Treg-derived, versus around 27% in controls. Naive T cell populations appeared to exhibit greater diversity than memory cells and appeared to be major alloresponse contributors. Left unconfirmed was the suppressive function of proliferating Tregs from siplizumab cultures. Assignment to unstimulated subsets succeeded for only a minor fraction of the alloreactive clones.

Sequenced input: non-Treg CD4+ T cells sorted from blood. The clonotype comes from a human donor in good health. The V and J genes are TRBV4-1 and TRBJ1-3; the match to TRBD1 covers 11 bases. CDR3 bases: TGCGCCAGCAGCCAGGGGACAGGGGGTTCTGGAAACACCATATATTTT. Translated, it gives CASSQGTGGSGNTIYF.